The T cell receptor beta chain described here comes from a study of PD-1 blockade in classical Hodgkin lymphoma. The time point: cycle 4 day 1 (C4D1), after 6 weeks of nivolumab. The patients all showed relapse after autologous stem cell transplantation, while their brentuximab vedotin exposure varied. Responses achieved at best were complete response, partial response or progressive disease. The count of this clone is one. The antigen is not known. Some clones are missing from TCRdb's copy, which holds only in-frame ones; the method was immunoSEQ multiplex PCR. The sample consists of around 53,000 clones, around 76% of them appearing once. Points from the study as a whole: Any patient who commenced nivolumab under 1 year after ASCT was excluded.

Sequencing was performed on peripheral blood mononuclear cells (PBMCs), taken before the fourth cycle of nivolumab. The TCR sequence derives from a human donor with classical Hodgkin lymphoma.

Here the CDR3 reads CASSLEFALDGNYGYTF. CDR3 coding DNA: TGTGCCAGCAGCTTGGAGTTTGCGTTGGACGGTAACTATGGCTACACCTTC. V gene TRBV5-6 combines with J gene TRBJ1-2, with D hard to call. V was clipped by 0 bases and J by 1 base, with 16 bases between them. CDR3 length: 17 residues. CDR1 is SGHDT and CDR2 is YYEEEE in the germline V gene.